Listed here are 22 T cell receptor beta chains from one sample, sequenced in a study of cytomegalovirus exposure and HLA in healthy donors. Primers: 60 Vbeta forward and 13 Jbeta reverse. Profiled with immunoSEQ multiplex PCR; TCRdb holds only in-frame clones, not every one. The table has over 60,000 clones, 60% to 75% seen once; the top ten hold 12% to 15%. Sequencing was performed on PBMCs. All receptors derive from a male donor in good health and CMV-seropositive.

The V gene is TRBV5-1, the J gene TRBJ2-6, with TRBD1 matching 7 bases. There are 16 residues in the CDR3. Germline values: CDR1 SGHRS, CDR2 YFSETQ. Germline trimming cut 2 bases from V and 2 bases from J; bases unmatched to any gene: 4. CDR3 sequence: CASSLEGATGANVLTF. The CDR3, as DNA: TGCGCCAGCAGCTTAGAGGGGGCGACTGGGGCCAACGTCCTGACTTTC.

The J gene is TRBJ2-7, the V gene TRBV9, with 8 bases fitting TRBD1. The CDR3 is 14 amino acids. V was pared by 1 base and J by 2 bases, with 2 bases of the junction left unmatched. Looked up from germline, CDR1 is SGDLS and CDR2 is YYNGEE. The CDR3: CASSVQGATYEQYF. In nucleotides, the CDR3 is TGTGCCAGCAGCGTACAGGGGGCTACCTACGAGCAGTACTTC.

The V gene is TRBV5-1, the J gene TRBJ2-1, with 13 nucleotides matching TRBD2. This CDR3 is 17 amino acids long. J lost 2 bases, V lost 5 bases, and 7 bases had no gene match. Germline V gene lookup returns CDR1 SGHRS and CDR2 YFSETQ. This CDR3 reads CASRLTSGGQTYNEQFF. The CDR3 DNA is TGCGCCAGCAGGTTGACTAGCGGGGGGCAAACCTACAATGAGCAGTTCTTC.

The chain links TRBV18 to TRBJ2-7; tentatively, D is TRBD2 (7 bases). V lost 6 bases and J 2 bases, leaving 14 bases between the germline ends. In germline, CDR1 is KGHSH, CDR2 LQKENI. The CDR3 loop spans 14 amino acids. CDR3 region: CASSAAGAAYEQYF. CDR3 nucleotide sequence: TGTGCCAGCTCGGCCGCGGGGGCGGCCTACGAGCAGTACTTC.

A word on this clone: One end of the junction fails to match germline, which may point to a read error. This rearrangement joins TRBV19 to TRBJ2-5; a weak D match, TRBD1 (5 bases). Germline V lookup: CDR1 LNHDA, CDR2 SQIVND (reference sequence). This CDR3 has 15 amino acids. CDR3 protein: CASSAHWGRQEAQYF. The CDR3 bases are TGTGCCAGTAGTGCACACTGGGGCAGACAAGAGGCCCAGTACTTC.

This chain joins TRBV6-1 and TRBJ1-2, with 10 nucleotides matching TRBD1. The CDR3 loop spans 13 amino acids. V shed 6 bases, J shed 8 bases, and the junction held 6 bases outside the gene matches. Germline V gene sequence: CDR1 MNHNS, CDR2 SASEGT. The CDR3 bases are TGTGCCAGCAGGTCTGACAGGGGGCGAGGCTACACCTTC. As protein: CASRSDRGRGYTF.

The V gene is TRBV7-9, the J gene TRBJ2-7; D is unresolved. CDR3 length: 13 residues. From germline, CDR1 is SEHNR and CDR2 FQNEAQ (reference sequence). V was shortened by 0 bases and J by 5 bases, with 8 bases between the two germline ends. The DNA of the CDR3 is TGTGCCAGCAGCTTAGCGAACATTCACGAGCAGTACTTC. This codes for CASSLANIHEQYF.

V gene TRBV19 combines with J gene TRBJ2-5, with TRBD1 matching over 11 bases. Trimming at V came to 3 bases and at J to 11 bases, leaving 14 bases not matched to a gene. Looked up from germline, CDR1 is LNHDA and CDR2 is SQIVND (reference sequence). This CDR3 is 16 amino acids long. CDR3 region: CASSISIGQGAREQYF. The CDR3 DNA reads TGTGCCAGTAGTATTTCGATCGGACAGGGGGCGCGTGAGCAGTACTTC. The entire variable domain, with the rest obtained from reference TRBV19 and TRBJ2-5, is as follows: DGGITQSPKYLFRKEGQNVTLSCEQNLNHDAMYWYRQDPGQGLRLIYYSQIVNDFQKGDIAEGYSVSREKKESFPLTVTSAQKNPTAFYLCASSISIGQGAREQYFGPGTRLLVL.

CDR3 region: CASSLGRGWSNQPQHF. In nucleotides, the CDR3 is TGTGCCAGCAGCTTAGGGCGGGGCTGGAGCAATCAGCCCCAGCATTTT. This chain joins TRBV7-2 and TRBJ1-5; weak D call: TRBD1 (5 bases). Germline CDR1 reads SGHTA; CDR2 reads FQGNSA. V shed 1 base and J shed 1 base, with 11 bases lying between them. This CDR3 is 16 amino acids long.

The rearrangement links TRBV9 to TRBJ1-1; 10 nucleotides line up with TRBD1. V shed 0 bases, J shed 5 bases, and the junction held 7 bases outside the gene matches. Looked up from germline, CDR1 is SGDLS and CDR2 is YYNGEE. The CDR3 loop spans 16 amino acids. The CDR3 DNA reads as TGTGCCAGCAGCGTAGACCCAGGGACAGGGGTGACTGAAGCTTTCTTT. As protein: CASSVDPGTGVTEAFF.

The chain joins TRBV9 to TRBJ1-6, with D unclear. This CDR3 contains 14 residues. The ends were cut back, 3 bases at V and 4 bases at J, with 8 bases in the middle. Per germline, CDR1 SGDLS and CDR2 YYNGEE. The CDR3 sequence is CASSERTYNSPLHF. The CDR3 nucleotides read TGTGCCAGCAGCGAGAGGACTTATAATTCACCCCTCCACTTT.

The chain has TRBV4-1 and TRBJ2-7; 11 positions agree with TRBD2. J was trimmed by 6 bases and V by 0 bases; bases with no gene match: 7. Germline CDR1 reads MGHRA; CDR2 reads YSYEKL. CDR3 length: 16 amino acids. The DNA of the CDR3 is TGCGCCAGCAGCCAAGAACCGGGACTAGCGGAGGGCGAGCAGTACTTC. This translates into CASSQEPGLAEGEQYF.

The V and J genes are TRBV7-9 and TRBJ1-1; no clear D. Germline V CDR1 and CDR2: SEHNR, FQNEAQ (reference sequence). The CDR3 has 13 amino acids. V lost 3 bases, J lost 1 base, and 6 bases lay in between. This chain's CDR3 is CASSFWRNTEAFF. CDR3 in DNA: TGTGCCAGCAGCTTTTGGAGGAACACTGAAGCTTTCTTT.

The chain is built from TRBV5-1 and TRBJ2-1, with D possibly matching TRBD1 (6 bases). Trimming cost V 3 bases and J 0 bases, with 16 bases left between them. Per the germline V gene, CDR1 is SGHRS and CDR2 is YFSETQ. The CDR3 contains 17 residues. The CDR3 spells CASSSQGSDRSYNEQFF. CDR3 nucleotides: TGCGCCAGCAGCTCGCAGGGGTCCGATCGCTCCTACAATGAGCAGTTCTTC. Full variable domain (rest looked up from reference TRBV5-1 and TRBJ2-1): KAGVTQTPRYLIKTRGQQVTLSCSPISGHRSVSWYQQTPGQGLQFLFEYFSETQRNKGNFPGRFSGRQFSNSRSEMNVSTLELGDSALYLCASSSQGSDRSYNEQFFGPGTRLTVL.

Only one count was recorded for this clone. The chain links TRBV18 to TRBJ1-2; D is undetermined. The CDR3 totals 14 residues. Trimming pared 2 bases from V and 1 base from J, leaving 8 bases between. Germline V gives CDR1 KGHSH, CDR2 LQKENI. DNA of the CDR3: TGTGCCAGCTCACCAAACAGCAATAACTATGGCTACACCTTC. This sequence encodes CASSPNSNNYGYTF.

The chain links TRBV7-6 to TRBJ2-1; maybe TRBD2 (5 bases). V lost 3 bases and J 8 bases, leaving 23 bases between the germline ends. The CDR3 has 17 residues. CDR1 and CDR2 (germline): SGHVS, FNYEAQ. Here the CDR3 reads CASSFSLKSGEQDEQFF. Here the CDR3 DNA reads TGTGCCAGCAGCTTTTCCCTAAAATCCGGGGAGCAGGATGAGCAGTTCTTC. Supplemented by reference TRBV7-6 and TRBJ2-1, the full variable domain reads GAGVSQSPRYKVTKRGQDVALRCDPISGHVSLYWYRQALGQGPEFLTYFNYEAQQDKSGLPNDRFSAERPEGSISTLTIQRTEQRDSAMYRCASSFSLKSGEQDEQFFGPGTRLTVL.

This clone was seen a few times. The V call is TRBV5-1, the J call TRBJ1-4, with D possibly being TRBD1 (5 bases). CDR3 length: 15 residues. V lost 0 bases and J 0 bases, leaving 6 bases between the germline ends. Germline lookup yields CDR1 SGHRS and CDR2 YFSETQ. Here the CDR3 DNA reads TGCGCCAGCAGCTTGGGGGGGGCAACTAATGAAAAACTGTTTTTT. Protein product: CASSLGGATNEKLFF.

The chain joins TRBV29-1 to TRBJ1-3; 9 bases line up with TRBD1. The V gene end was trimmed by 6 bases and the J gene end by 0 bases; junction bases not matched to a gene: 0. The CDR3 is 13 amino acids. Germline lookup yields CDR1 SQVTM and CDR2 ANQGSEA. The DNA of the CDR3 is TGCAGCGTGGGACAGGGCTCTGGAAACACCATATATTTT. This gives the protein CSVGQGSGNTIYF.

This clone was recorded once. The same CDR3 arises from other DNA sequences in this sample as well. This chain connects TRBV19 to TRBJ1-5; 8 bases agree with TRBD1. This CDR3 has 15 amino acids. CDR1 LNHDA and CDR2 SQIVND come from the germline V gene (reference sequence). V lost 5 bases, J lost 7 bases, and 10 bases stayed unmatched. The CDR3 nucleotides are TGTGCCAGTAGTCGACAGCAGGGGGCTGGGCAGCCCCAGCATTTT. Translated: CASSRQQGAGQPQHF.

The chain employs TRBV4-3 and TRBJ1-1, with D possibly being TRBD1 (5 bases). Germline assignment: CDR1 LGHNA and CDR2 YSLEER. Trimming stripped 4 bases from V and 10 bases from J, with 22 bases between. The CDR3 is 15 residues long. The CDR3 is CASSPKASAGEGAFF. In DNA, the CDR3 is TGCGCCAGCAGCCCCAAGGCTTCGGCGGGGGAGGGAGCTTTCTTT.

V is TRBV11-3 and J is TRBJ2-1; D uncertain. Germline assignment: CDR1 SGHNT and CDR2 YENEEA. Trimming left V 1 base short and J 4 bases short, with 5 bases between. CDR3 length: 13 residues. The CDR3 sequence is CASSLASYNEQFF. The CDR3 DNA is TGTGCCAGCAGCTTAGCCAGTTACAATGAGCAGTTCTTC.

The V call is TRBV7-9, the J call TRBJ2-7; 11 positions match TRBD2. CDR3 size: 15 residues. Trimming at V came to 3 bases and at J to 5 bases, leaving 6 bases not matched to a gene. The germline V gene has CDR1 SEHNR and CDR2 FQNEAQ (reference sequence). The DNA of the CDR3 is TGTGCCAGCAGCTTTATACTAGCGGGAGAGAACGAGCAGTACTTC. Amino acid sequence: CASSFILAGENEQYF.